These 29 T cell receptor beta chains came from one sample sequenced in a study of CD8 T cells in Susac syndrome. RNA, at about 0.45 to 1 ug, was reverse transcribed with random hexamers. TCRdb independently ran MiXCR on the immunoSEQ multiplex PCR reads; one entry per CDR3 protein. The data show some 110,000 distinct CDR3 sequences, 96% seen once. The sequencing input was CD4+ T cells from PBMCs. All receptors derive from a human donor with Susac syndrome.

The CDR3 spells CASSQAGGQYF. CDR3 nucleotides: TGTGCCAGCAGCCAGGCCGGGGGGCAGTACTTC. The chain couples TRBV3-1 to TRBJ2-7, with D possibly TRBD2 on 6 matching bases. V gave up 3 bases and J gave up 9 bases, with 9 bases separating them. CDR1 is LGHDT and CDR2 is YNNKEL in the germline V gene (reference sequence). The CDR3 extends over 11 amino acids.

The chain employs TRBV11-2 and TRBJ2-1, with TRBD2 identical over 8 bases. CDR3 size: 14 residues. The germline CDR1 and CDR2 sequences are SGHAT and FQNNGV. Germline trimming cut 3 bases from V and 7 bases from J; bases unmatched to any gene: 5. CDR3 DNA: TGTGCCAGCAGCTTTACAGCGGGAGTAAATGAGCAGTTCTTC. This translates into CASSFTAGVNEQFF.

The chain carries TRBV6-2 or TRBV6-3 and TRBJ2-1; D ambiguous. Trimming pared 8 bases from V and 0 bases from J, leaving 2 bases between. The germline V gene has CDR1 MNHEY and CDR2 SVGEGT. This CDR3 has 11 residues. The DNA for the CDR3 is TGTGCCAGCGCCTCCTACAATGAGCAGTTCTTC. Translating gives CASASYNEQFF.

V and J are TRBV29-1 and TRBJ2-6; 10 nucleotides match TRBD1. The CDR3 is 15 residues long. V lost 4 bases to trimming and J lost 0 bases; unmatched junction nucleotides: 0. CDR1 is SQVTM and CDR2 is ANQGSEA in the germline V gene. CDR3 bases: TGCAGCGTTGGGACAGGGGGCTCTGGGGCCAACGTCCTGACTTTC. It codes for CSVGTGGSGANVLTF.

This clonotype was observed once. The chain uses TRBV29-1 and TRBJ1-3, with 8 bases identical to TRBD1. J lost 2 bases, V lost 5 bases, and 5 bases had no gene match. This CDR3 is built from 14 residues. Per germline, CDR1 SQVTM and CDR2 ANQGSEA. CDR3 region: CSVLPDRAGNTIYF. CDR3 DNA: TGCAGCGTTCTTCCGGACAGGGCTGGAAACACCATATATTTT.

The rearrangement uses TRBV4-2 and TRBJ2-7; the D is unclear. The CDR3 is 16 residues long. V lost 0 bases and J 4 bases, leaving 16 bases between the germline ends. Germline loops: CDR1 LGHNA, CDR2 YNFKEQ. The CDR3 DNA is TGTGCCAGCAGCCAAGATCTTCGACGGAGCGAATACGAGCAGTACTTC. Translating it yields CASSQDLRRSEYEQYF.

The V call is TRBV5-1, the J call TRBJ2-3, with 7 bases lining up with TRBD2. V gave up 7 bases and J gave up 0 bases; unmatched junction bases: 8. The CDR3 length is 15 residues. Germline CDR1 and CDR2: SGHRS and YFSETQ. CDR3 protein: CASSQSGASTDTQYF. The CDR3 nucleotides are TGCGCCAGCTCCCAAAGCGGGGCTAGCACAGATACGCAGTATTTT. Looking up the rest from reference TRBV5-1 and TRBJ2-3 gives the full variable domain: KAGVTQTPRYLIKTRGQQVTLSCSPISGHRSVSWYQQTPGQGLQFLFEYFSETQRNKGNFPGRFSGRQFSNSRSEMNVSTLELGDSALYLCASSQSGASTDTQYFGPGTRLTVL.

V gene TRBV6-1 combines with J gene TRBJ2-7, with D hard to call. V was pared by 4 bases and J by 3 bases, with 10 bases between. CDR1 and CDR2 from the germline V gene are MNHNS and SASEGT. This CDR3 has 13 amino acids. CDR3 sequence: CASSVEFGYEQYF. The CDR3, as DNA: TGTGCCAGCAGTGTGGAATTTGGCTACGAGCAGTACTTC.

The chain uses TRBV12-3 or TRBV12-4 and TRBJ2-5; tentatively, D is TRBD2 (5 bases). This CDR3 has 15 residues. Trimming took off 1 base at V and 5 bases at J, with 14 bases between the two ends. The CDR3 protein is CASSLGRPGQETQYF. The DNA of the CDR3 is TGTGCCAGCAGTTTAGGGAGGCCCGGGCAGGAGACCCAGTACTTC.

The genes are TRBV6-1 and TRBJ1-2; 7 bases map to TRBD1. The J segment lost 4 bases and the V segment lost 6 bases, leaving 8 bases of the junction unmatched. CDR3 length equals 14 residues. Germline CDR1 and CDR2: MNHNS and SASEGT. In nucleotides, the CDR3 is TGTGCCAGCAGGGTAGGACAGGACCCCTATGGCTACACCTTC. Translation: CASRVGQDPYGYTF.

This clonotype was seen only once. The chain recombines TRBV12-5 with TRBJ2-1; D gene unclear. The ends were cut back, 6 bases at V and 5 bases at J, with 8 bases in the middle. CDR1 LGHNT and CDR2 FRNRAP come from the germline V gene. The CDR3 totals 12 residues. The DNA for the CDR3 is TGTGCTAGTGGCTCTAGGAACAATGAGCAGTTCTTC. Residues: CASGSRNNEQFF.

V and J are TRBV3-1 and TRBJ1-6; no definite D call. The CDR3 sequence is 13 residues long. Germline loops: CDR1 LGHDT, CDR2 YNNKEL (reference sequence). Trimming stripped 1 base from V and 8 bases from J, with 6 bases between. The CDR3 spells CASSQGTDSPLHF. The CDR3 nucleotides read TGTGCCAGCAGCCAAGGGACGGATTCACCCCTCCACTTT. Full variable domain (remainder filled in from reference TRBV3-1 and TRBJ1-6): DTAVSQTPKYLVTQMGNDKSIKCEQNLGHDTMYWYKQDSKKFLKIMFSYNNKELIINETVPNRFSPKSPDKAHLNLHINSLELGDSAVYFCASSQGTDSPLHFGNGTRLTVT.

The CDR3 DNA reads as TGTGCCAGCAGTTCTCGAGGGGGGCGAAGGGAGGGCTACACCTTC. Protein sequence: CASSSRGGRREGYTF. The genes are TRBV12-3 or TRBV12-4 and TRBJ1-2, with D perhaps TRBD1 (6 bases). V lost 4 bases and J 8 bases, leaving 20 bases between the germline ends. This CDR3 is 15 amino acids long.

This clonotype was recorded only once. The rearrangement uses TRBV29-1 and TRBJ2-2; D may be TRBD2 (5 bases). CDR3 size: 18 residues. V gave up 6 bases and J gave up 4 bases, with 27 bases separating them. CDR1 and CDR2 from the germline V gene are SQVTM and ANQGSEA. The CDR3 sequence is CSVRTRGTGTWGTGELFF. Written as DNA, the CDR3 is TGCAGCGTCAGAACCAGAGGAACGGGAACGTGGGGCACCGGGGAGCTGTTTTTT.

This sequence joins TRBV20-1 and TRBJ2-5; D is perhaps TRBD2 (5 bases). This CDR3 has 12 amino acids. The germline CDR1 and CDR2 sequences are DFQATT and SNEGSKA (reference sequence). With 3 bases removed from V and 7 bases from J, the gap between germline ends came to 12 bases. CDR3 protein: CSARMGGGTQYF. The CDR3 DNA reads TGCAGTGCTAGGATGGGTGGAGGGACCCAGTACTTC.

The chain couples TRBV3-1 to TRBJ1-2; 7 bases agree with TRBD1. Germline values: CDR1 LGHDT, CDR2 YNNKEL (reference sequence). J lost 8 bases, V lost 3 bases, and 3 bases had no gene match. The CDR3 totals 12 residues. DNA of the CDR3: TGTGCCAGCAGCCAGACAGGGTTCGGCTACACCTTC. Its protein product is CASSQTGFGYTF.

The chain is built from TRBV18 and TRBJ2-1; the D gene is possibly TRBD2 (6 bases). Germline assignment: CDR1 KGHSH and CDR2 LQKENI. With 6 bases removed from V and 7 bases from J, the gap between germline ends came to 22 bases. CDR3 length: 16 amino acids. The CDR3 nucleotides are TGTGCCAGCTCGTTTAACCGGGACTCCCTAAAGAATGAGCAGTTCTTC. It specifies CASSFNRDSLKNEQFF.

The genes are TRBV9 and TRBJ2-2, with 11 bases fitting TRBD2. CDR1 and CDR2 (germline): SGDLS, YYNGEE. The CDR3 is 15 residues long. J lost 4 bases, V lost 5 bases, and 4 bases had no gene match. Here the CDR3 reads CASRRTSGSTGELFF. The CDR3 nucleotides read TGTGCCAGCAGACGAACTAGCGGGAGCACCGGGGAGCTGTTTTTT.

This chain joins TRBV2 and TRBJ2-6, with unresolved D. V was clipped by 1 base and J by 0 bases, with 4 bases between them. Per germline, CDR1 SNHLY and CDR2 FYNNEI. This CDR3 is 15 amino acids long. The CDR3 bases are TGTGCCAGCAGTGAAGAGGGCTCTGGGGCCAACGTCCTGACTTTC. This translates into CASSEEGSGANVLTF. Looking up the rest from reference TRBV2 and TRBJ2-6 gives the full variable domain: EPEVTQTPSHQVTQMGQEVILRCVPISNHLYFYWYRQILGQKVEFLVSFYNNEISEKSEIFDDQFSVERPDGSNFTLKIRSTKLEDSAMYFCASSEEGSGANVLTFGAGSRLTVL.

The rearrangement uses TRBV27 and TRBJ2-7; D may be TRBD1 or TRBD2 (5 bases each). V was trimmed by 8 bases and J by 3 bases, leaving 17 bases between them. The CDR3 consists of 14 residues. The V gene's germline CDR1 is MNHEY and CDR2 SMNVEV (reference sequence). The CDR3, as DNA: TGTGCCAGCTCCTCGCCGGGACCGAGCTACGAGCAGTACTTC. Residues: CASSSPGPSYEQYF.

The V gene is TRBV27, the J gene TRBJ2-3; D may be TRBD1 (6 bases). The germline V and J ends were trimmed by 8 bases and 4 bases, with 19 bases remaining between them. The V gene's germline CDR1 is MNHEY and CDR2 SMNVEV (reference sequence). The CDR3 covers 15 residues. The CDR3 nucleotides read TGTGCCAGCCGAAACCTCGAAGGGGGTCCAGATACGCAGTATTTT. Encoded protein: CASRNLEGGPDTQYF.

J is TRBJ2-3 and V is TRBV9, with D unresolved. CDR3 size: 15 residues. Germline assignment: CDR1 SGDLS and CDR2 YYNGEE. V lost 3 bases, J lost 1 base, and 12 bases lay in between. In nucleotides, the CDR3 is TGTGCCAGCAGCGCGGCCAAGGGCGGCACAGATACGCAGTATTTT. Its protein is CASSAAKGGTDTQYF.

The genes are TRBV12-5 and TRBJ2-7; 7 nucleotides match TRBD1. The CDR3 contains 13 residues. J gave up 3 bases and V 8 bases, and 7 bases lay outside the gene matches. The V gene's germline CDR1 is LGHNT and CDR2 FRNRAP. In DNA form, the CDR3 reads TGTGCTAGTATCCCCGGGACAGACTACGAGCAGTACTTC. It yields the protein CASIPGTDYEQYF.

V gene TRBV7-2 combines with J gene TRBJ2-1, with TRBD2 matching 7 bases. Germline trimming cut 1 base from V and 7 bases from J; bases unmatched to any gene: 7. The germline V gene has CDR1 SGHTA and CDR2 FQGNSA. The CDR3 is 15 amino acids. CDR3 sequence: CASSLEWEGGNEQFF. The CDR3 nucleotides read TGTGCCAGCAGCTTAGAGTGGGAGGGTGGAAATGAGCAGTTCTTC.

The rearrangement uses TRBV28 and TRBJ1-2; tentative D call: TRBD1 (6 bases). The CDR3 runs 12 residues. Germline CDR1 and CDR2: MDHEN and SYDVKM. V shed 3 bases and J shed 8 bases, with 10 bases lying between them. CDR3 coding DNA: TGTGCCAGCAGTTTCCCTGACAGGGGCTACACCTTC. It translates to CASSFPDRGYTF.

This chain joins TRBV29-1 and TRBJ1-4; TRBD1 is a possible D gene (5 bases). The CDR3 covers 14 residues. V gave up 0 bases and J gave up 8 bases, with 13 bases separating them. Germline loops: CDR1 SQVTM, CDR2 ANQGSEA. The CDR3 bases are TGCAGCGTTGAAGAGGGCAGGGAAGGCGAAAAACTGTTTTTT. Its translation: CSVEEGREGEKLFF.

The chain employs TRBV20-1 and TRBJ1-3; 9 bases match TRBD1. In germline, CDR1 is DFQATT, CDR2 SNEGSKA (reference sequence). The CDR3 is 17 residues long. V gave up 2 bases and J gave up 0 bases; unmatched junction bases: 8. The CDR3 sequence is CSARPRDRANSGNTIYF. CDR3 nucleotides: TGCAGTGCTAGACCCCGGGACAGGGCAAACTCTGGAAACACCATATATTTT.

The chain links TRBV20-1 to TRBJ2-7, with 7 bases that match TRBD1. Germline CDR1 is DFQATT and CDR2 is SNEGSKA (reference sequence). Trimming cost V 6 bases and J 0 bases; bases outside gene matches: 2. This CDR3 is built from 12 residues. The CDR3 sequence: CSAGTDSYEQYF. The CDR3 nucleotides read TGCAGTGCCGGGACAGACTCCTACGAGCAGTACTTC.

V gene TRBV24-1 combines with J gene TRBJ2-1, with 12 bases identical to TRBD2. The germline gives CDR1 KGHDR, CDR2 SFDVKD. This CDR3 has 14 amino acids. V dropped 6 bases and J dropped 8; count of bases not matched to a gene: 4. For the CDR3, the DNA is TGTGCCACCAGTACTAGCGGGAGGTTCGATGAGCAGTTCTTC. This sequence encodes CATSTSGRFDEQFF.